These 17 T cell receptor beta chains share one sample of origin, sequenced in a study of blood T cell repertoires in COVID-19. TCRdb keeps only in-frame clones here, not all; method: immunoSEQ multiplex PCR. The table has approximately 220,000 clones, 87% seen once. Source material: PBMCs or T cells enriched from blood (not recorded which). The receptors stem from a woman aged 25-40 years with acute COVID-19.

V and J are TRBV7-9 and TRBJ1-1; D is uncertain. Trimming removed 1 base from V and 1 base from J, with 16 bases in between. Germline V gene sequence: CDR1 SEHNR, CDR2 FQNEAQ (reference sequence). The CDR3 sequence is 17 residues long. CDR3 amino acids: CASSLEPARPPNTEAFF. The CDR3, as DNA: TGTGCCAGCAGCTTAGAGCCGGCCAGGCCTCCGAACACTGAAGCTTTCTTT.

The DNA of the CDR3 is TGCGCCAGCAGCCAAGATCGAGGGCCCACTGAAGCTTTCTTT. Encoded protein: CASSQDRGPTEAFF. This chain joins TRBV4-3 and TRBJ1-1; D uncertain. Trimming removed 0 bases from V and 4 bases from J, with 9 bases in between. The length of the CDR3 is 14 residues. Germline V gene sequence: CDR1 LGHNA, CDR2 YSLEER.

J is TRBJ2-7 and V is TRBV6-5; D is perhaps TRBD1 (6 bases). The CDR3 sequence is 14 residues long. V lost 10 bases and J 0 bases, leaving 16 bases between the germline ends. The germline V gene encodes CDR1 MNHEY and CDR2 SVGAGI. The DNA for the CDR3 is TGTGCCACCCTTACCGGACAGAGCTCCTACGAGCAGTACTTC. Its translation: CATLTGQSSYEQYF.

V gene TRBV20-1 combines with J gene TRBJ2-1; 9 bases agree with TRBD2. Unmatched junction bases numbered 6, after V lost 6 bases and J lost 0 bases. The CDR3 totals 15 residues. Germline V gives CDR1 DFQATT, CDR2 SNEGSKA (reference sequence). As DNA, the CDR3 is TGCAGTGCAAGTAGACTAGCGGACTCCTACAATGAGCAGTTCTTC. It specifies CSASRLADSYNEQFF.

The rearrangement uses TRBV3-1 (or the pseudogene TRBV3-2) and TRBJ2-2, with D unclear. The V and J ends lost 5 bases and 2 bases respectively, with 3 bases between them. The CDR3 consists of 12 residues. Germline V gene sequence: CDR1 LGHDT, CDR2 YNNKEL (reference sequence). The chain's CDR3 is CASSSNTGELFF. The DNA of the CDR3 is TGTGCCAGCAGCTCTAACACCGGGGAGCTGTTTTTT.

This sequence joins TRBV6-5 and TRBJ1-1; D might be TRBD1 (6 bases). Germline V gene sequence: CDR1 MNHEY, CDR2 SVGAGI. This CDR3 has 15 residues. Trimming removed 0 bases from V and 5 bases from J, with 13 bases in between. CDR3 amino acids: CASSYSWEGGTEAFF. CDR3 coding DNA: TGTGCCAGCAGTTACTCGTGGGAGGGGGGAACTGAAGCTTTCTTT.

The chain uses TRBV27 and TRBJ1-1; 9 bases are a match to TRBD1. The junction had 4 bases not matched to a gene; V was cut back by 2 bases and J by 0 bases. This CDR3 region has 16 residues. Germline V gene data show CDR1 as MNHEY and CDR2 as SMNVEV (reference sequence). The CDR3 coding sequence is TGTGCCAGCAGTTTAAGACAGGGGGTTTTGAACACTGAAGCTTTCTTT. Translating gives CASSLRQGVLNTEAFF.

This rearrangement joins TRBV4-3 to TRBJ2-2; D gene uncertain. This CDR3 spans 17 amino acids. Between the trimmed V and J ends, which lost 0 bases and 4 bases, there was a span of 15 bases. CDR1 is LGHNA and CDR2 is YSLEER in the germline V gene. The CDR3 region is CASSQDPRWPPTGELFF. The CDR3 nucleotides read TGCGCCAGCAGCCAAGATCCTCGCTGGCCTCCCACCGGGGAGCTGTTTTTT.

The genes are TRBV10-3 and TRBJ1-2; TRBD1 matches 8 bases. The CDR3 runs to 15 residues. J was trimmed by 7 bases and V by 4 bases; bases with no gene match: 11. In germline, CDR1 is ENHRY, CDR2 SYGVKD. The CDR3: CAISGWGQGARGYTF. DNA of the CDR3: TGTGCCATCAGTGGGTGGGGTCAGGGGGCGCGTGGCTACACCTTC.

This clone was picked up a small number of times. V gene TRBV5-1 combines with J gene TRBJ1-3; TRBD1 aligns across 7 bases. V lost 2 bases and J lost 3; bases outside the gene matches: 5. Germline CDR1 reads SGHRS; CDR2 reads YFSETQ. The CDR3 has 15 residues. The CDR3 nucleotides are TGCGCCAGCAGCTTAGGGGGCGCCGATGGAAACACCATATATTTT. It translates to CASSLGGADGNTIYF.

J is TRBJ2-1 and V is TRBV19; TRBD1 matches 8 bases. The germline V gene encodes CDR1 LNHDA and CDR2 SQIVND (reference sequence). CDR3 length: 14 residues. Trimming removed 4 bases from V and 9 bases from J; junction bases left unmatched: 8. DNA for the CDR3: TGTGCCAGTAGTACTTGGACAGGGAGCCTTGAGCAGTTCTTC. Protein product: CASSTWTGSLEQFF. The full variable domain, completed using reference TRBV19 and TRBJ2-1, is DGGITQSPKYLFRKEGQNVTLSCEQNLNHDAMYWYRQDPGQGLRLIYYSQIVNDFQKGDIAEGYSVSREKKESFPLTVTSAQKNPTAFYLCASSTWTGSLEQFFGPGTRLTVL.

The CDR3 nucleotides are TGTGCCAGCAGTTTGGTGGGGGGAGCTGAAGCTTTCTTT. Amino acids: CASSLVGGAEAFF. The chain has TRBV12-3 or TRBV12-4 and TRBJ1-1, with D perhaps matching TRBD1 (5 bases). The CDR3 spans 13 residues. Trimming left V 3 bases short and J 6 bases short, with 11 bases between.

This chain connects TRBV19 to TRBJ1-1, with D maybe TRBD1 (6 bases). Germline assignment: CDR1 LNHDA and CDR2 SQIVND (reference sequence). Trimming removed 7 bases from V and 6 bases from J, with 12 bases in between. The CDR3 is made up of 12 amino acids. The CDR3, as DNA: TGTGCCAGTACCCTGGACAGCTCTGAAGCTTTCTTT. Encoded protein: CASTLDSSEAFF. Looking up the rest from reference TRBV19 and TRBJ1-1 gives the full variable domain: DGGITQSPKYLFRKEGQNVTLSCEQNLNHDAMYWYRQDPGQGLRLIYYSQIVNDFQKGDIAEGYSVSREKKESFPLTVTSAQKNPTAFYLCASTLDSSEAFFGQGTRLTVV.

The V call is TRBV7-2, the J call TRBJ2-3; weak D call: TRBD2 (5 bases). CDR3 length: 17 amino acids. Trimming stripped 1 base from V and 0 bases from J, with 14 bases between. Germline assignment: CDR1 SGHTA and CDR2 FQGNSA. The CDR3 is CASSLVGSGSSTDTQYF. DNA for the CDR3: TGTGCCAGCAGCTTAGTTGGCAGTGGGAGTAGCACAGATACGCAGTATTTT.

The chain couples TRBV18 to TRBJ2-3; 10 positions match TRBD1. From germline, CDR1 is KGHSH and CDR2 LQKENI. There are 13 residues in the CDR3. V gave up 6 bases and J gave up 3 bases; unmatched junction bases: 0. This CDR3 reads CASSGQGTDTQYF. The CDR3 DNA follows: TGTGCCAGCTCGGGACAGGGGACAGATACGCAGTATTTT.

The J gene is TRBJ2-4, the V gene TRBV2, with 12 nucleotides matching TRBD2. This CDR3 spans 15 amino acids. Trimming cost V 6 bases and J 7 bases; bases outside gene matches: 7. Germline assignment: CDR1 SNHLY and CDR2 FYNNEI. CDR3 amino acids: CASRPPLAGGNIQYF. The CDR3, as DNA: TGTGCCAGCAGACCCCCCCTAGCGGGGGGGAACATTCAGTACTTC.

V is TRBV7-8 and J is TRBJ1-6; possibly TRBD1 for D (5 bases). The ends were cut back, 1 base at V and 9 bases at J, with 7 bases in the middle. The CDR3 sequence is 13 residues long. Per germline, CDR1 SGHVS and CDR2 FQNEAQ. This chain's CDR3 is CASSLGGGSPLHF. CDR3 coding DNA: TGTGCCAGCAGCTTAGGGGGGGGTTCACCCCTCCACTTT.